These 25 T cell receptor beta chains were all obtained from the same sample, sequenced in a study of T cells in Graves' hyperthyroidism and ophthalmopathy (dated by TCRdb to about 2019). Libraries were built with multiplex PCR. TCRdb lists the instrument as Illumina HiSeq 2000. TCR beta CDR3 regions were amplified from RNA transcripts. The first round of RT-PCR for the TCR CDR3 was performed with the HTBI primer set and the Qiagen OneStep RT-PCR kit. TCRdb ran its own pipeline on the public reads, namely fastp trimming at Q25 and MiXCR clone calling, and kept in-frame beta chains. Identical CDR3 protein sequences are pooled into one entry, listed with their most common genes and DNA. This sample lists over 450,000 distinct CDR3 sequences; more than 15% were detected once. The ten largest clones capture 17% of the sample. The specimen was blood. Receptor source: a woman aged 18 to 35 with Graves' ophthalmopathy.

This clonotype was recorded at least ten times. V gene TRBV6-1 combines with J gene TRBJ2-1, with 10 bases matching TRBD2. The V and J ends lost 8 bases and 4 bases, in that order; junction bases with no gene match: 11. This CDR3 comprises 16 residues. Germline V gene data show CDR1 as MNHNS and CDR2 as SASEGT. The CDR3 DNA follows: TGTGCCAGCTATGGACTAGCGGATCGGCCGTACAATGAGCAGTTCTTC. Residues: CASYGLADRPYNEQFF.

This clonotype was detected only a few times. J is TRBJ2-2 and V is TRBV3-1, with a possible D match to TRBD2 (6 bases). CDR1 LGHDT and CDR2 YNNKEL come from the germline V gene (reference sequence). Deletions cut 4 bases from V and 5 bases from J, with 17 bases between. CDR3 length equals 16 residues. The CDR3 DNA follows: TGTGCCAGCAGCCCCCCCATCGGGGGAATTACCGGGGAGCTGTTTTTT. Protein product: CASSPPIGGITGELFF.

This clonotype came up a few times. V usage is TRBV11-1 and J usage is TRBJ2-1; 7 nucleotides agree with TRBD1. Germline loops: CDR1 SGHAT, CDR2 FQDESV (reference sequence). This CDR3 region has 16 residues. The V and J ends lost 3 bases and 2 bases, in that order; junction bases with no gene match: 7. This CDR3 reads CASSLSDRVTYNEQFF. CDR3 coding DNA: TGTGCCAGCAGCTTGTCCGACAGGGTAACCTACAATGAGCAGTTCTTC.

This chain joins TRBV5-4 and TRBJ2-7; TRBD1 agrees at 7 bases. V was pared by 3 bases and J by 1 base, with 7 bases of the junction left unmatched. CDR3 size: 15 residues. In germline, CDR1 is SGHNT, CDR2 YYREEE (reference sequence). The CDR3 sequence: CASSSSRTGSYEQYF. Here the CDR3 DNA reads TGTGCCAGCAGCTCGTCAAGGACAGGTTCCTACGAGCAGTACTTC.

This clonotype appeared many times. The chain carries TRBV2 and TRBJ2-3; TRBD2 matches 9 bases. The V segment lost 5 bases and the J segment 10 bases; nucleotides outside the gene matches: 7. The length of the CDR3 is 13 residues. Germline values: CDR1 SNHLY, CDR2 FYNNEI. CDR3: CASSRTSEPAQYF. CDR3 nucleotide sequence: TGTGCCAGCAGTAGGACTAGCGAGCCGGCGCAGTATTTT.

This clonotype was observed at least ten times. The CDR3 loop reads CASSPRTGPDTQYF. CDR3 coding DNA: TGCGCCAGCAGCCCAAGAACAGGACCAGATACGCAGTATTTT. The chain combines TRBV5-1 with TRBJ2-3; tentatively, D is TRBD1 (5 bases). The length of the CDR3 is 14 residues. Germline values: CDR1 SGHRS, CDR2 YFSETQ. Trimming shortened V by 4 bases and J by 4 bases, and 13 bases separated the two germline ends.

This clonotype was detected many times. The gene calls are TRBV27 and TRBJ2-7; no clear D. The V and J ends lost 4 bases and 1 base respectively, with 8 bases between them. CDR1 and CDR2 from the germline V gene are MNHEY and SMNVEV (reference sequence). This CDR3 is 13 amino acids long. CDR3 nucleotides: TGTGCCAGCAGTTGGAGTGAATCCTACGAGCAGTACTTC. It yields the protein CASSWSESYEQYF.

This clonotype was seen once. V usage is TRBV10-3 and J usage is TRBJ2-2; 7 bases agree with TRBD1. The CDR3 totals 14 residues. The junction had 8 bases not matched to a gene; V was cut back by 11 bases and J by 2 bases. Looked up from germline, CDR1 is ENHRY and CDR2 is SYGVKD. The CDR3: CAVSGDRNTGELFF. The CDR3 coding sequence is TGTGCCGTGAGTGGGGACAGAAACACCGGGGAGCTGTTTTTT.

This clonotype showed up just a few times. The rearrangement joins TRBV18 to TRBJ2-7, with TRBD1 as a possible D gene (5 bases). CDR1 and CDR2 (germline): KGHSH, LQKENI. This CDR3 comprises 15 residues. Trimming shortened V by 2 bases and J by 5 bases, and 16 bases separated the two germline ends. This CDR3 is CASSPIAGYGDEQYF. CDR3 bases: TGTGCCAGCTCACCAATTGCAGGGTACGGCGACGAGCAGTACTTC.

Many counts were recorded for this clonotype. This chain links TRBV11-2 with TRBJ1-2, with 8 nucleotides matching TRBD1. Germline CDR1 reads SGHAT; CDR2 reads FQNNGV. This CDR3 contains 14 residues. The V gene end was trimmed by 3 bases and the J gene end by 7 bases; junction bases not matched to a gene: 7. The CDR3 spells CASSLAGGYGGYTF. In DNA form, the CDR3 reads TGTGCCAGCAGCTTGGCAGGGGGCTATGGTGGCTACACCTTC. Supplemented by reference TRBV11-2 and TRBJ1-2, the full variable domain reads EAGVAQSPRYKIIEKRQSVAFWCNPISGHATLYWYQQILGQGPKLLIQFQNNGVVDDSQLPKDRFSAERLKGVDSTLKIQPAKLEDSAVYLCASSLAGGYGGYTFGSGTRLTVV.

The sample holds many counts of this clonotype. This sequence joins TRBV4-3 and TRBJ1-1; D possibly corresponds to TRBD1 (6 bases). Germline V lookup: CDR1 LGHNA, CDR2 YSLEER. The CDR3 is made up of 18 amino acids. V shed 0 bases and J shed 2 bases, with 19 bases lying between them. This chain's CDR3 is CASSQDKVVLDRNTEAFF. In DNA, the CDR3 is TGCGCCAGCAGCCAAGATAAAGTTGTCTTGGACAGAAACACTGAAGCTTTCTTT.

V is TRBV10-2 and J is TRBJ2-2, with D perhaps given as TRBD1 or TRBD2 (5 bases each). Germline V gene data show CDR1 as WSHSY and CDR2 as SAAADI. The V gene lost 8 bases and the J gene lost 2 bases, with 9 bases spanning the gap. The CDR3 spans 13 residues. The DNA of the CDR3 is TGCGCCAGCCGGGGCCTAAACACCGGGGAGCTGTTTTTT. It is translated as CASRGLNTGELFF.

This clonotype was counted many times. This chain uses TRBV11-2 with TRBJ2-2; 8 nucleotides align to TRBD2. This CDR3 has 17 residues. V shed 3 bases, J shed 3 bases, and the junction held 9 bases outside the gene matches. CDR1 and CDR2 from the germline V gene are SGHAT and FQNNGV. CDR3 in DNA: TGTGCCAGCAGCTTTGTAGGCAGCGGGGGACACACCGGGGAGCTGTTTTTT. It is translated as CASSFVGSGGHTGELFF.

This clonotype was detected ten times or more. J is TRBJ1-1 and V is TRBV5-1; D ambiguous. Germline CDR1 and CDR2: SGHRS and YFSETQ. V was pared by 0 bases and J by 8 bases, with 20 bases between. The CDR3 loop spans 16 amino acids. CDR3 region: CASSLDVGKTSTEAFF. Written as DNA, the CDR3 is TGCGCCAGCAGCTTGGATGTGGGAAAGACTTCCACAGAAGCTTTCTTT.

This clonotype was seen repeatedly, ten times or more. CDR3 DNA: TGTGCCAGCAGCTCCCCGGGACAGGGGGTGAGCGAGCAGTACTTC. Its protein is CASSSPGQGVSEQYF. V gene TRBV13 combines with J gene TRBJ2-7; 11 positions match TRBD1. The trim removed 4 bases at V and 6 bases at J, leaving 8 bases unmatched. This CDR3 spans 15 amino acids. The germline gives CDR1 PRHDT, CDR2 FYEKMQ (reference sequence).

This clonotype appeared many times. The rearrangement links TRBV7-3 to TRBJ1-3; a possible D gene is TRBD1 (5 bases). Germline values: CDR1 SGHTA, CDR2 FQGTGA. The CDR3 spans 14 residues. Trimming cost V 4 bases and J 2 bases, with 9 bases left between them. The CDR3, as DNA: TGTGCCAGCAGCTCGGGGGGTGCTGGAAACACCATATATTTT. Translation: CASSSGGAGNTIYF.

In its sample, this clonotype was seen many times. The chain couples TRBV12-3 or TRBV12-4 to TRBJ2-2; possible D gene TRBD1, 6 bases. V was clipped by 4 bases and J by 6 bases, with 12 bases between them. CDR3 length: 14 residues. The chain's CDR3 is CASSWQGLAGELFF. The CDR3 region has the DNA TGTGCCAGCAGTTGGCAGGGGTTAGCCGGGGAGCTGTTTTTT.

This clonotype showed up just a few times. This rearrangement joins TRBV12-3 or TRBV12-4 to TRBJ1-3; D uncertain. The CDR3 covers 14 residues. With 4 bases removed from V and 2 bases from J, the gap between germline ends came to 9 bases. In DNA, the CDR3 is TGTGCCAGCAGTTGGGCCGTGGCTGGAAACACCATATATTTT. As protein: CASSWAVAGNTIYF.

This clonotype was observed at least ten times. This may be a read error, as it is one base from a much larger clone. The gene calls are TRBV7-2 and TRBJ2-1; D gene unclear. The CDR3 totals 12 residues. Trimming removed 0 bases at V and 3 bases at J, with 0 bases between. Germline V gene sequence: CDR1 SGHTA, CDR2 FQGNSA. Here the CDR3 reads CASSLAYNEQFF. The DNA of the CDR3 is TGTGCCAGCAGCTTAGCCTACAATGAGCAGTTCTTC.

J is TRBJ2-7 and V is TRBV6-5; the D gene is possibly TRBD1 (6 bases). With 0 bases removed from V and 3 bases from J, the gap between germline ends came to 9 bases. The CDR3 loop spans 14 amino acids. Germline CDR1 reads MNHEY; CDR2 reads SVGAGI. This chain's CDR3 is CASSYSIGGYEQYF. DNA for the CDR3: TGTGCCAGCAGTTACTCCATAGGGGGCTACGAGCAGTACTTC.

The sample holds many counts of this clonotype. The V gene is TRBV12-3 or TRBV12-4, the J gene TRBJ2-3, with D unresolved. CDR3 size: 11 residues. Trimming left V 8 bases short and J 5 bases short, with 8 bases between. Here the CDR3 DNA reads TGTGCCAGCGGGGATCTAGATACGCAGTATTTT. Translating gives CASGDLDTQYF.

This clonotype was observed a handful of times. The genes are TRBV7-9 and TRBJ2-1, with a weak D call TRBD1 (6 bases). There are 15 residues in the CDR3. Trimming pared 2 bases from V and 7 bases from J, leaving 15 bases between. Germline V gene lookup returns CDR1 SEHNR and CDR2 FQNEAQ (reference sequence). For the CDR3, the DNA is TGTGCCAGCAGCTTAACTACAACAGGGTGGAATGAGCAGTTCTTC. Translation: CASSLTTTGWNEQFF.

The genes are TRBV6-1 and TRBJ2-1, with TRBD2 identical over 13 bases. Germline assignment: CDR1 MNHNS and CDR2 SASEGT. Losses at the gene ends were 5 bases for V and 6 bases for J; bases not matched to a gene: 7. CDR3 length: 16 residues. Written as DNA, the CDR3 is TGTGCCAGCAGTACGGGACTAGCGGGATTAGGCAATGAGCAGTTCTTC. Encoded protein: CASSTGLAGLGNEQFF.

To note about this clonotype: This may stem from a read error, because a much larger clone lies one nucleotide away. The rearrangement joins TRBV18 to TRBJ1-1; D remains ambiguous. Per the germline V gene, CDR1 is KGHSH and CDR2 is LQKENI. Trimming took 1 base from V and 4 from J, leaving 10 bases between them. This CDR3 has 14 residues. In DNA, the CDR3 is TGTGCCAGCTCACCACAGGAGGGAACCACTGAAGCTTTCTTT. Encoded protein: CASSPQEGTTEAFF.

This clonotype was counted only a few times. This chain connects TRBV5-5 to TRBJ1-3, with D perhaps matching TRBD1 (5 bases). Trimming stripped 2 bases from V and 4 bases from J, with 16 bases between. CDR1 SGHKS and CDR2 YYEKEE come from the germline V gene (reference sequence). The CDR3 covers 16 residues. CDR3 coding DNA: TGTGCCAGCAGCTTTAACAGGCTGCGTTCCGGAAACACCATATATTTT. This encodes CASSFNRLRSGNTIYF.